Listed here are 23 T cell receptor beta chains from one sample, sequenced in a study of graft-versus-host responses after intestinal transplantation (dated by TCRdb to 2020 to 2022). Libraries were prepared through the immunoSEQ multiplex PCR assay. Sourced from immuneACCESS, this table was stored by TCRdb with only in-frame sequences that have V and J called. A share of the clones is absent; for the studies checked, an unresolved V gene accounts for under half, and the remainder has no known explanation. A total of more than 65,000 clones appear in this sample, 85% to 90% of them only once. The ten largest clonotypes hold around 0.35% of the sample. These receptors' antigens are unknown. Sample time point, as interpreted from the label and publication: cells obtained before transplantation from donor or recipient. The sequenced sample was unstimulated CD4+ T cells sorted from spleen or lymph node cells, obtained before intestinal transplant. The receptors come from a human donor who received an intestinal transplant.

The chain recombines TRBV27 with TRBJ2-1; D possibly corresponds to TRBD1 (6 bases). Germline CDR1 reads MNHEY; CDR2 reads SMNVEV (reference sequence). The CDR3 contains 15 residues. The V end lost 4 bases, the J end lost 1 base, and 11 bases lay between the germline ends. CDR3 sequence reads: CASSSLTGSYNEQFF. The CDR3 nucleotides read TGTGCCAGCAGTTCCCTGACAGGATCCTACAATGAGCAGTTCTTC.

This clone was counted once. The chain recombines TRBV28 with TRBJ1-2; D uncertain. The germline CDR1 and CDR2 sequences are MDHEN and SYDVKM. This CDR3 region has 15 residues. V lost 7 bases to trimming and J lost 8 bases, with 23 bases between them. CDR3 bases: TGTGCCAGCACCCTACTAGGCGTGGGAAGGCTGGGCTACACCTTC. This sequence encodes CASTLLGVGRLGYTF.

The V call is TRBV9, the J call TRBJ1-3; weak D call: TRBD1 (5 bases). This CDR3 has 15 residues. Germline values: CDR1 SGDLS, CDR2 YYNGEE. Trimming left V 3 bases short and J 0 bases short, with 10 bases between. The CDR3 protein is CASSAQGLSGNTIYF. The DNA for the CDR3 is TGTGCCAGCAGCGCCCAGGGACTCTCTGGAAACACCATATATTTT.

This clone was recorded a few times. The chain employs TRBV10-3 and TRBJ1-2; 9 bases are shared with TRBD1. CDR3 length: 13 residues. The germline V gene encodes CDR1 ENHRY and CDR2 SYGVKD. J lost 8 bases, V lost 4 bases, and 5 bases had no gene match. The CDR3 DNA reads TGTGCCATCAGTGGCGGACAGGGGAGAGGCTACACCTTC. Encoded protein: CAISGGQGRGYTF.

The J gene is TRBJ2-3, the V gene TRBV29-1; D is unresolved. Germline assignment: CDR1 SQVTM and CDR2 ANQGSEA. The CDR3 covers 13 residues. V lost 3 bases, J lost 2 bases, and 9 bases lay in between. The DNA for the CDR3 is TGCAGCGTTGATAACCGACTCACAGATACGCAGTATTTT. It translates to CSVDNRLTDTQYF.

The chain employs TRBV29-1 and TRBJ2-7; 7 bases match TRBD1. CDR1 is SQVTM and CDR2 is ANQGSEA in the germline V gene. Trimming took 5 bases from V and 4 from J; bases not matched to a gene: 8. The CDR3 spans 13 residues. CDR3 coding DNA: TGCAGCGTTAAGGGGGCCACCCCATACGAGCAGTACTTC. Translated, it gives CSVKGATPYEQYF.

The chain uses TRBV30 and TRBJ1-2; tentatively, D is TRBD1 (5 bases). The CDR3 has 14 residues. Germline V gene data show CDR1 as GTSNPN and CDR2 as SVGIG (reference sequence). V was pared by 0 bases and J by 7 bases, with 15 bases between. In nucleotides, the CDR3 is TGTGCCTGGAGTGTCTGGTCAGGGTGGGGTGGCTACACCTTC. Amino acid sequence: CAWSVWSGWGGYTF.

This clone has only one observation. The chain is built from TRBV28 and TRBJ2-7; a weak D match, TRBD1 (6 bases). The CDR3 contains 13 residues. From germline, CDR1 is MDHEN and CDR2 SYDVKM. V lost 2 bases, J lost 4 bases, and 9 bases lay in between. CDR3 sequence: CASSLPQGYEQYF. Written as DNA, the CDR3 is TGTGCCAGCAGTTTACCGCAGGGGTACGAGCAGTACTTC.

This chain links TRBV9 with TRBJ2-1, with 8 bases aligning to TRBD2. Germline V gene sequence: CDR1 SGDLS, CDR2 YYNGEE. The CDR3 has 16 amino acids. The V gene end was trimmed by 4 bases and the J gene end by 0 bases; junction bases not matched to a gene: 6. The CDR3 here is CASSYRSGSSYNEQFF. The DNA of the CDR3 is TGTGCCAGCAGCTATAGGAGCGGGAGCTCCTACAATGAGCAGTTCTTC.

The chain couples TRBV18 to TRBJ1-1; TRBD1 matches 10 bases. The V gene end was trimmed by 3 bases and the J gene end by 3 bases; junction bases not matched to a gene: 4. The germline CDR1 and CDR2 sequences are KGHSH and LQKENI. CDR3 length: 15 amino acids. The CDR3 sequence is CASSPGDRGYTEAFF. DNA of the CDR3: TGTGCCAGCTCACCGGGGGACAGGGGATACACTGAAGCTTTCTTT.

The rearrangement links TRBV6-1 to TRBJ2-7; 13 bases match TRBD2. This CDR3 region has 17 residues. V lost 3 bases and J lost 6; bases outside the gene matches: 11. CDR1 is MNHNS and CDR2 is SASEGT in the germline V gene. The CDR3 region has the DNA TGTGCCAGCAGTGACCCGCTCGGACTAGCGGGGGACGGCGAGCAGTACTTC. Translated: CASSDPLGLAGDGEQYF.

The genes are TRBV28 and TRBJ2-3; D remains ambiguous. The CDR3 is made up of 13 amino acids. Trimming stripped 5 bases from V and 1 base from J, with 7 bases between. Germline CDR1 MDHEN, CDR2 SYDVKM. DNA of the CDR3: TGTGCCAGCAGTACTGGTGGCACAGATACGCAGTATTTT. Translated, it gives CASSTGGTDTQYF.

This CDR3 is CASSLVGQSTFLEHEQYF. The CDR3, as DNA: TGTGCCAGCAGCTTGGTGGGGCAGTCCACTTTTCTAGAGCACGAGCAGTACTTC. The chain has TRBV5-4 and TRBJ2-7, with a tentative D call TRBD1 (5 bases). The germline gives CDR1 SGHNT, CDR2 YYREEE (reference sequence). V was shortened by 0 bases and J by 5 bases, with 24 bases between the two germline ends. The CDR3 is 18 amino acids.

The rearrangement uses TRBV7-3 and TRBJ2-5; 7 bases fit TRBD2. Germline values: CDR1 SGHTA, CDR2 FQGTGA. This CDR3 region has 13 residues. V lost 2 bases, J lost 5 bases, and 2 bases stayed unmatched. CDR3 nucleotide sequence: TGTGCCAGCAGCTTAGTGGGAGGGGAGACCCAGTACTTC. This encodes CASSLVGGETQYF.

The chain is built from TRBV5-1 and TRBJ2-5, with TRBD2 matching 12 bases. This CDR3 has 16 residues. In germline, CDR1 is SGHRS, CDR2 YFSETQ. V shed 0 bases, J shed 1 base, and the junction held 1 base outside the gene matches. The CDR3 DNA is TGCGCCAGCAGCTTGGGGACTAGCGGGGTCCAAGAGACCCAGTACTTC. Its translation is CASSLGTSGVQETQYF.

This chain joins TRBV28 and TRBJ2-1; 9 bases map to TRBD2. Germline-derived CDR1 and CDR2 are MDHEN and SYDVKM. The CDR3 runs to 16 residues. V trimming: 3 bases; J trimming: 3 bases; junction bases outside the gene matches: 6. The CDR3 DNA follows: TGTGCCAGCAGTTTGGCTAGCGGGAACGTCTACAATGAGCAGTTCTTC. It specifies CASSLASGNVYNEQFF.

This clone was found once. The V gene is TRBV5-6, the J gene TRBJ2-1; TRBD2 matches 14 bases. The germline CDR1 and CDR2 sequences are SGHDT and YYEEEE. This CDR3 is 17 amino acids long. The ends lost 4 bases at V and 6 bases at J; junction bases unmatched: 9. This CDR3 reads CASSRGLAGAEGNEQFF. The CDR3 region has the DNA TGTGCCAGCAGCAGGGGACTAGCGGGAGCGGAAGGCAATGAGCAGTTCTTC.

The V gene is TRBV11-2, the J gene TRBJ2-1; D perhaps matches TRBD2 (5 bases). CDR3 size: 13 residues. The V gene's germline CDR1 is SGHAT and CDR2 FQNNGV. V lost 5 bases and J 7 bases, leaving 12 bases between the germline ends. CDR3 loop: CASSPTSGNEQFF. The CDR3 DNA follows: TGTGCCAGCAGCCCAACGTCGGGGAATGAGCAGTTCTTC.

This sequence joins TRBV6-1 and TRBJ2-2; TRBD1 agrees at 12 bases. This CDR3 spans 17 amino acids. After removal of 3 bases from V and 2 bases from J, the junction contained 4 bases not matched to a gene. The V gene's germline CDR1 is MNHNS and CDR2 SASEGT. The CDR3 DNA reads as TGTGCCAGCAGTGATGGGACAGGGGGCATTAACACCGGGGAGCTGTTTTTT. Its protein product is CASSDGTGGINTGELFF.

The chain joins TRBV4-1 to TRBJ2-6, with 8 bases that match TRBD1. Germline loops: CDR1 MGHRA, CDR2 YSYEKL. Trimming cost V 4 bases and J 1 base; bases outside gene matches: 6. The CDR3 has 17 amino acids. CDR3 DNA sequence: TGCGCCAGCAGCCCTTGGACAGGGCTTTCTGGGGCCAACGTCCTGACTTTC. Encoded protein: CASSPWTGLSGANVLTF.

This clone has a single count. The chain joins TRBV9 to TRBJ2-2; D is undetermined. Germline loops: CDR1 SGDLS, CDR2 YYNGEE. Trimming took 4 bases from V and 0 from J, leaving 7 bases between them. The CDR3 is 14 amino acids. CDR3 nucleotide sequence: TGTGCCAGCAGCCCCTCCGCGAACACCGGGGAGCTGTTTTTT. Residues: CASSPSANTGELFF.

This clone was seen more than once but under ten times. V usage is TRBV5-5 and J usage is TRBJ1-1; D is unresolved. This CDR3 has 13 amino acids. Germline V gene lookup returns CDR1 SGHKS and CDR2 YYEKEE (reference sequence). Trimming took off 0 bases at V and 3 bases at J, with 6 bases between the two ends. The CDR3 is CASSLESYTEAFF. Written as DNA, the CDR3 is TGTGCCAGCAGCTTGGAGAGCTACACTGAAGCTTTCTTT. Using reference TRBV5-5 and TRBJ1-1 for the parts outside the CDR3, the full variable domain is DAGVTQSPTHLIKTRGQQVTLRCSPISGHKSVSWYQQVLGQGPQFIFQYYEKEERGRGNFPDRFSARQFPNYSSELNVNALLLGDSALYLCASSLESYTEAFFGQGTRLTVV.

The CDR3, as DNA: TGTGCCAGCTCTGAGGGCCCTTCTAACTATGGCTACACCTTC. It specifies CASSEGPSNYGYTF. The chain is built from TRBV28 and TRBJ1-2, with D unresolved. The CDR3 length is 14 residues. Germline V CDR1 and CDR2: MDHEN, SYDVKM. V lost 8 bases, J lost 0 bases, and 13 bases lay in between.